This T cell receptor beta chain derives from a study of Ad26.COV2.S vaccination and SARS-CoV-2 variants. Study-wide context: Intramuscularly, Ad26.COV2.S was given either once or twice, 56 days apart. Whole-study results and caveats: Vaccinees displayed broader spike-specific TCR repertoires than placebo recipients. Post-vaccination breadth of spike-specific CD8+ and CD4+ T cell responses was reportedly substantial.

Treatment in this sample: 15 to 20 received Ad26.COV2.S at low or high dose, single or two shots; about 5 received placebo; per-sample allocation not given. Following the first vaccine or placebo injection, samples were taken on day 63. CDR3 size: 14 residues. V lost 2 bases and J 2 bases, leaving 8 bases between the germline ends. Germline lookup yields CDR1 KGHSH and CDR2 LQKENI. A word on this clone: Its antigen is undetermined.

The method was immunoSEQ multiplex PCR; TCRdb's version includes in-frame clones alone and lacks a portion of them. The sample holds roughly 700,000 clones, more than 70% seen once. This receptor was obtained from a person between 18 and 65 years old who received the Ad26.COV2.S COVID-19 vaccine or a placebo. V and J are TRBV18 and TRBJ2-3, with D perhaps matching TRBD1 (5 bases). This sample comprised peripheral blood, obtained in a trial of Ad26.COV2.S vaccine versus placebo. CDR3 region: CASSPRGPTDTQYF. The CDR3 region has the DNA TGTGCCAGCTCACCAAGGGGTCCCACAGATACGCAGTATTTT.